These 10 T cell receptor beta chains were sequenced from one sample in a study of blood T cell repertoires in COVID-19. Clones were sequenced by immunoSEQ multiplex PCR, and TCRdb holds only the in-frame ones, with some missing. The table includes approximately 400,000 clones, around 89% detected once. Sequences were obtained from PBMCs or T cells enriched from blood (not recorded which). The receptors stem from a woman between 18 and 29 years old who had recovered from COVID-19.

The J gene is TRBJ2-3, the V gene TRBV19, with 8 bases lining up with TRBD1. This CDR3 is 15 amino acids long. V trimming: 4 bases; J trimming: 2 bases; junction bases outside the gene matches: 5. Germline lookup yields CDR1 LNHDA and CDR2 SQIVND (reference sequence). Here the CDR3 reads CASSTGTGYTDTQYF. The DNA of the CDR3 is TGTGCCAGTAGTACAGGGACAGGATACACAGATACGCAGTATTTT.

The rearrangement uses TRBV11-2 and TRBJ1-5; D remains ambiguous. Trimming removed 1 base from V and 5 bases from J, with 9 bases in between. Germline assignment: CDR1 SGHAT and CDR2 FQNNGV. The CDR3 has 14 amino acids. DNA of the CDR3: TGTGCCAGCAGCTTAGTCACAGTATATCAGCCCCAGCATTTT. Translation: CASSLVTVYQPQHF.

This chain uses TRBV19 with TRBJ1-5, with D tentatively TRBD1 (5 bases). The CDR3 length is 14 residues. V was trimmed by 4 bases and J by 0 bases, leaving 7 bases between them. Germline CDR1 reads LNHDA; CDR2 reads SQIVND (reference sequence). The CDR3 coding sequence is TGTGCCAGTAGTACGGACACTAGCAATCAGCCCCAGCATTTT. Translating it yields CASSTDTSNQPQHF.

The gene calls are TRBV2 and TRBJ2-6; D may be TRBD1 (5 bases). V was pared by 10 bases and J by 4 bases, with 17 bases between. CDR1 and CDR2 (germline): SNHLY, FYNNEI. The CDR3 runs to 15 residues. This chain's CDR3 is CATRSRVSGANVLTF. In DNA, the CDR3 is TGTGCCACCCGATCCAGGGTATCCGGGGCCAACGTCCTGACTTTC.

The gene calls are TRBV9 and TRBJ1-1, with no clear D. The CDR3 runs to 14 residues. Trimming shortened V by 3 bases and J by 1 base, and 10 bases separated the two germline ends. Germline loops: CDR1 SGDLS, CDR2 YYNGEE. The chain's CDR3 is CASSALTGNTEAFF. The CDR3 DNA is TGTGCCAGCAGCGCCCTGACGGGGAACACTGAAGCTTTCTTT.

The chain couples TRBV19 to TRBJ2-7; 8 nucleotides align to TRBD1. V shed 0 bases and J 2 bases; nucleotides not matched to a gene: 9. CDR1 and CDR2 (germline): LNHDA, SQIVND (reference sequence). This CDR3 has 17 residues. CDR3 sequence reads: CASSIDRTRQGTYEQYF. CDR3 nucleotides: TGTGCCAGTAGTATAGATCGTACGAGACAGGGGACCTACGAGCAGTACTTC.

Here the CDR3 reads CAWSGGRDYGYTF. The CDR3 bases are TGTGCCTGGAGTGGGGGCAGGGACTATGGCTACACCTTC. The chain uses TRBV30 and TRBJ1-2; a possible D gene is TRBD1 (5 bases). V was trimmed by 1 base and J by 3 bases, leaving 9 bases between them. This CDR3 has 13 amino acids. The V gene's germline CDR1 is GTSNPN and CDR2 SVGIG (reference sequence).

V gene TRBV3-1 (or the pseudogene TRBV3-2) combines with J gene TRBJ1-2; D is possibly TRBD1 (6 bases). Germline CDR1 and CDR2: LGHDT and YNNKEL (reference sequence). The CDR3 is 14 amino acids. V dropped 1 base and J dropped 8 bases, with 14 bases sitting between them. The DNA for the CDR3 is TGTGCCAGCAGCCAAGGGGGCAGGGGCAACGGCTACACCTTC. Protein: CASSQGGRGNGYTF.

The chain couples TRBV7-8 to TRBJ1-2; 7 nucleotides agree with TRBD1. This CDR3 region has 16 residues. V lost 6 bases, J lost 4 bases, and 14 bases stayed unmatched. CDR1 SGHVS and CDR2 FQNEAQ come from the germline V gene. Here the CDR3 DNA reads TGTGCCAGCAGTTTTTTGGGACAGCAAACCCTCTATGGCTACACCTTC. Amino acids: CASSFLGQQTLYGYTF.

The V call is TRBV30, the J call TRBJ1-1; no reliable D call. The CDR3 sequence is 15 residues long. Germline values: CDR1 GTSNPN, CDR2 SVGIG (reference sequence). The ends were cut back, 3 bases at V and 1 base at J, with 15 bases in the middle. The chain's CDR3 is CAWRLVLGPNTEAFF. In DNA, the CDR3 is TGTGCCTGGAGACTTGTACTAGGGCCGAACACTGAAGCTTTCTTT.